A selection of T cell receptor beta chains follows, all from one sample in a study of T cells after yellow fever vaccination. TCRdb re-analysed the 5' RACE reads in MiXCR, keeping a single row per CDR3 protein. This sample has 100,000 to 150,000 distinct CDR3 sequences, with 8% to 10% found just once. Specimen: CD8+ T cells sorted from PBMCs, collected on the day of the yellow fever booster vaccination. Receptors originate from a man between 18 and 35 years old who received the YFV17D yellow fever vaccine. Both conserved end residues are part of each CDR3. The D gene is left open where the match is weak. Not every row has a clone size; where given, it reads once, few, many or a size class.

D gene | clone size | J gene | V gene | CDR3 DNA | CDR3 protein
- | few | TRBJ2-7 | TRBV5-1 | TGCGCCAGCAGCCCTGCGCCCGAGATCTACGAGCAGTACTTC | CASSPAPEIYEQYF
- | - | TRBJ2-5 | TRBV27 | TGTGCCAGCAGTTTCTACGGGACTCCCCAGTACTTC | CASSFYGTPQYF
- | few | TRBJ2-1 | TRBV7-9 | TGTGCCAGCAGCCCTACTCCCGGGACCGACTACAATGAGCAGTTCTTC | CASSPTPGTDYNEQFF
- | many | TRBJ2-3 | TRBV20-1 | TGCAGTGCTAGGGAGGGTCCCAACACAGATACGCAGTATTTT | CSAREGPNTDTQYF
- | few | TRBJ2-2 | TRBV7-9 | TGTGCCAGCCGCCTACACACCGGGGAGCTGTTTTTT | CASRLHTGELFF
- | - | TRBJ2-3 | TRBV9 | TGTGCCAGCAGCGGCGGACATACGACAGATACGCAGTATTTT | CASSGGHTTDTQYF
- | few | TRBJ2-1 | TRBV25-1 | TGTGCCAGCCGGGATCCGGGACCTTACAATGAGCAGTTCTTC | CASRDPGPYNEQFF
TRBD1 | many | TRBJ2-3 | TRBV4-2 | TGTGCCAGCAGCACACCGGACAGGGGTGATACGCAGTATTTT | CASSTPDRGDTQYF
- | - | TRBJ1-1 | TRBV6-1 | TGTGCCAGCAGTTCTATACAGGGCTCTGAAGCTTTCTTT | CASSSIQGSEAFF
- | many | TRBJ2-1 | TRBV29-1 | TGCAGCGTTTTGAGGCAGGGTTCCTACAATGAGCAGTTCTTC | CSVLRQGSYNEQFF
- | - | TRBJ2-5 | TRBV11-2 | TGTGCCAGCAGCCCAGGGGGGCGAACGGCAAACCAAGAGACCCAGTACTTC | CASSPGGRTANQETQYF
TRBD2 | - | TRBJ2-1 | TRBV6-5 | TGTGCCAGCAGGATAGCGGGGGGGCTTCCCGAGCAGTTCTTC | CASRIAGGLPEQFF
TRBD2 | - | TRBJ2-4 | TRBV4-1 | TGCGCCAGCAGCCAAGAAAGCTGGGGGGGTGAAGGCAAAAACATTCAGTACTTC | CASSQESWGGEGKNIQYF
TRBD1 | - | TRBJ1-1 | TRBV9 | TGTGCCAGCAGCCCCTGGACAGGGGGAATCGCTGAAGCTTTCTTT | CASSPWTGGIAEAFF
TRBD1 | few | TRBJ1-1 | TRBV20-1 | TGCAGTGCTACCTTAGCCAGGGACAGGGACACCTTGAACACTGAAGCTTTCTTT | CSATLARDRDTLNTEAFF
- | - | TRBJ2-6 | TRBV9 | TGTGCCAGCAGCGTAGAGGAGGCTTGGTGGAGGGGCCGAAACTACTCTGGGTCCAACGTCCTGACTTTC | CASSVEEAWWRGRNYSGSNVLTF
TRBD1 | few | TRBJ2-7 | TRBV12-3/TRBV12-4 | TGTGCCAGCAGCCGCCAGGGACAGGGGCTAATCGAGCAGTACTTC | CASSRQGQGLIEQYF
- | - | TRBJ1-1 | TRBV7-9 | TGTGCCAGCAGCTCGGGGACCCGGGGAATTATTGAAGCTTTCTTT | CASSSGTRGIIEAFF
- | - | TRBJ1-1 | TRBV4-3 | TGCGCCAGCAGCCAAGAATTGCGTTGGGGTTTAGGCACTGAAGCTTTCTTT | CASSQELRWGLGTEAFF
- | many | TRBJ2-5 | TRBV7-9 | TGTGCCAGCAGCTTAGATAGGACATACCAAGAGACCCAGTACTTC | CASSLDRTYQETQYF
- | - | TRBJ1-1 | TRBV29-1 | TGCAGCGTTGGAGATCTTCGAACTAGCCATGAAGCTTTCTTT | CSVGDLRTSHEAFF
- | many | TRBJ1-1 | TRBV4-1 | TGCGCCAGCAGCCAAGGGGACGGCTTTCGGCTCACTGAAGCTTTCTTT | CASSQGDGFRLTEAFF
- | few | TRBJ2-5 | TRBV6-2/TRBV6-3 | TGTGCCAGCATCAGCTCGGTTGAGACCCAGTACTTC | CASISSVETQYF